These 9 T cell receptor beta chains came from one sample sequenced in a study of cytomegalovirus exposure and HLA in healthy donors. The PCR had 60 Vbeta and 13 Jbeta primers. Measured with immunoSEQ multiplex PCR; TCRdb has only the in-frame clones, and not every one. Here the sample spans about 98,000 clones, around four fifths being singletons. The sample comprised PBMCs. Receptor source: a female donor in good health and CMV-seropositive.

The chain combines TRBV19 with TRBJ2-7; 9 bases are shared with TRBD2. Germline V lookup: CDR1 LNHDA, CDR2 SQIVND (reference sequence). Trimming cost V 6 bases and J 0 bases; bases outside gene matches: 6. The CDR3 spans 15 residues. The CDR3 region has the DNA TGTGCCAGTAGCGAGACTAGCGGTAGCTCCTACGAGCAGTACTTC. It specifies CASSETSGSSYEQYF. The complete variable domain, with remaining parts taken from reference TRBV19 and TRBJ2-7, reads DGGITQSPKYLFRKEGQNVTLSCEQNLNHDAMYWYRQDPGQGLRLIYYSQIVNDFQKGDIAEGYSVSREKKESFPLTVTSAQKNPTAFYLCASSETSGSSYEQYFGPGTRLTVT.

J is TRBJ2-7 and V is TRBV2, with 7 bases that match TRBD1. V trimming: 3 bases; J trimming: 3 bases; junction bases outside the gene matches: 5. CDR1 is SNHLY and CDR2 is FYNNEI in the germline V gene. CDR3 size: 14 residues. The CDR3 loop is CASSETGKNYEQYF. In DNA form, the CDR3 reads TGTGCCAGCAGTGAGACAGGGAAAAACTACGAGCAGTACTTC.

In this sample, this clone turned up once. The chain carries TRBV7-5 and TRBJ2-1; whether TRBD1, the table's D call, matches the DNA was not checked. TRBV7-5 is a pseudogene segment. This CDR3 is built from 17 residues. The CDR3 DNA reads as TGTGTCAGAAGCACCGGCAGGGGGGAATCGTCCTACAATGAGCAGTTCTTC. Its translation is CVRSTGRGESSYNEQFF.

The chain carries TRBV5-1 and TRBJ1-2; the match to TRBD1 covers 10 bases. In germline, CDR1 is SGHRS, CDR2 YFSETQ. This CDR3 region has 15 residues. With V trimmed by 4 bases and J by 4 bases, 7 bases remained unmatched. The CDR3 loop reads CASSPGTGDPYGYTF. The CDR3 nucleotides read TGCGCCAGCAGCCCTGGGACAGGGGACCCCTATGGCTACACCTTC.

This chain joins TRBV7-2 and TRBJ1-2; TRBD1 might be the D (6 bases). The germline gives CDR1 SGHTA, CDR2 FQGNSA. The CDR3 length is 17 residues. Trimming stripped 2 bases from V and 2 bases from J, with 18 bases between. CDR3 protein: CASSLRLDTGKNYGYTF. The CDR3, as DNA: TGTGCCAGCAGCTTAAGGCTAGATACAGGGAAAAACTATGGCTACACCTTC. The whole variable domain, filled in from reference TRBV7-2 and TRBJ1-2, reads GAGVSQSPSNKVTEKGKDVELRCDPISGHTALYWYRQSLGQGLEFLIYFQGNSAPDKSGLPSDRFSAERTGGSVSTLTIQRTQQEDSAVYLCASSLRLDTGKNYGYTFGSGTRLTVV.

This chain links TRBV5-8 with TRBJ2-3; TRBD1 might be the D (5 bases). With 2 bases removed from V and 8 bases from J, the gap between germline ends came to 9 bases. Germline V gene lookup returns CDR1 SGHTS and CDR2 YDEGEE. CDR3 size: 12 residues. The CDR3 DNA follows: TGTGCCAGCAGCTTCCGACAGCGTACGCAGTATTTT. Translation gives CASSFRQRTQYF.

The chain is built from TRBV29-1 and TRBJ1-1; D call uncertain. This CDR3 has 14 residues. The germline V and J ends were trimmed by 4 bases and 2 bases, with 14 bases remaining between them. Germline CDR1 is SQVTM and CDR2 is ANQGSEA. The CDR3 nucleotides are TGCAGCGTTGGAGAACGGACTGAAAACACTGAAGCTTTCTTT. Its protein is CSVGERTENTEAFF.

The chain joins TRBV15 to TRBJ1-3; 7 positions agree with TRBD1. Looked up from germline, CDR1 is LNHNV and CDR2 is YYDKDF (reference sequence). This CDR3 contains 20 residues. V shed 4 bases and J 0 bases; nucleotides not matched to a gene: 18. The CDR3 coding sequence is TGTGCCACCAGCACGCCACTCCTACAACAGGGGCATGTCTCTGGAAACACCATATATTTT. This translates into CATSTPLLQQGHVSGNTIYF.

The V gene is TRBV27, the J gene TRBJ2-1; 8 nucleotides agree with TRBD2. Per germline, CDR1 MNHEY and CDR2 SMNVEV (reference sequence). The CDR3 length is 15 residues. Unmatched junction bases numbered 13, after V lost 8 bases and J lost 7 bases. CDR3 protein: CASRIEWGLVNEQFF. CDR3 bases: TGTGCCAGCCGCATTGAGTGGGGACTAGTAAATGAGCAGTTCTTC.